The present T cell receptor (beta chain) was sequenced within a study of tumor and adjacent non-tumor tissue in lung cancer. Study as a whole: Each sample yielded some 4 million productive TCRbeta reads on average.

A modified ARM-PCR protocol with three rounds of nested PCR amplified TCRbeta. From the multiplex PCR reads, TCRdb called clonotypes with MiXCR, one entry per CDR3 protein. The sample shows tens of thousands of distinct CDR3 sequences, 70% to 90% of them seen only once. This sample's RNA came from whole unsorted tissue. Distant lung tissue was collected more than 3 cm away from the tumor edge. Broader study findings: TCR diversity was significantly greater in tumor than normal lung tissue. Normal lung showed higher cumulative top 100 clone frequency than tumor. Higher tumor TCR diversity was associated with shorter survival.

Comment on this clonotype: Its specificity is not known.

The sequence derives from a man aged 60 to 69 with non-small cell lung cancer. The sequencing input was distant non-tumor lung tissue.

For the CDR3, the DNA is TGTGCCAGTGGTAATGGGGGAGTCAGTCGCTACGAGCAGTACTTC. Translating gives CASGNGGVSRYEQYF. The V and J genes are TRBV6-5 and TRBJ2-7; D tentatively fits TRBD1 or TRBD2 (5 bases each). Trimming took off 9 bases at V and 3 bases at J, with 21 bases between the two ends. Germline CDR1 is MNHEY and CDR2 is SVGAGI. The CDR3 is 15 amino acids.